This T cell receptor beta chain was captured by sequencing in a study of a mutant IDH1 vaccine in newly diagnosed glioma. Measured with immunoSEQ multiplex PCR; TCRdb has only the in-frame clones, and not every one. The sample has 30,000 to 40,000 clones, 80% to 90% seen once. Germline V gives CDR1 SGHTA, CDR2 FQGTGA. Trimming removed 2 bases at V and 5 bases at J, with 5 bases between. The length of the CDR3 is 12 residues. Sample time point: week 23, last vaccination. Each vaccine dose was 300 ug of mutant IDH1 20-mer peptide, with topical imiquimod. In the case of this clone: The antigen remains undetermined.

The starting material was PBMCs, obtained from a glioma patient whose treatment included an IDH1 peptide vaccine. V and J are TRBV7-3 and TRBJ2-3; D gene ambiguous. The receptor comes from a man aged 35-49 years with glioma. CDR3 nucleotide sequence: TGTGCCAGCAGCTTACATGGAGATACGCAGTATTTT. Residues: CASSLHGDTQYF. Full variable domain (outside the CDR3, taken from reference TRBV7-3 and TRBJ2-3): GAGVSQTPSNKVTEKGKYVELRCDPISGHTALYWYRQSLGQGPEFLIYFQGTGAADDSGLPNDRFFAVRPEGSVSTLKIQRTERGDSAVYLCASSLHGDTQYFGPGTRLTVL.